This record looks at one T cell receptor beta chain sequence and its context. This record belongs to a study of blood T cell repertoires in COVID-19. Study information: From T cells, B-cell-depleted T cells, or PBMCs came the material, which was cDNA or gDNA.

The V gene's germline CDR1 is MNHEY and CDR2 SVGAGI. The CDR3 totals 13 residues. V shed 5 bases, J shed 5 bases, and the junction held 3 bases outside the gene matches. TCRdb keeps only in-frame clones here, not all; method: immunoSEQ multiplex PCR. The sample includes roughly 79,000 clones, over 85% of them seen just once. The material sequenced was peripheral blood. The clonotype comes from a man aged 50-59 years with active COVID-19. The chain carries TRBV6-5 and TRBJ1-5; 7 nucleotides agree with TRBD1. The CDR3 nucleotides read TGTGCCAGCAGTCACAGGGGCGATCAGCCCCAGCATTTT. As protein: CASSHRGDQPQHF.